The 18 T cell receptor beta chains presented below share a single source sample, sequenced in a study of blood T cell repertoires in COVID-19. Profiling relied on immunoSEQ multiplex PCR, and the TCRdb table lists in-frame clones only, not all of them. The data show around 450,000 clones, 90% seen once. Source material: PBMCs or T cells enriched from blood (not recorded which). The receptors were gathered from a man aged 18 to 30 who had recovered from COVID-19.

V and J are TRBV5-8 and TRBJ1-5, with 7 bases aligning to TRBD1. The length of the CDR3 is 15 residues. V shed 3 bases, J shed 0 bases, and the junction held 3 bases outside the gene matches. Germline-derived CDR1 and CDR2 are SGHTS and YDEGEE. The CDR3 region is CASSSTGYSNQPQHF. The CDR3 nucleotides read TGTGCCAGCAGCTCGACAGGGTATAGCAATCAGCCCCAGCATTTT.

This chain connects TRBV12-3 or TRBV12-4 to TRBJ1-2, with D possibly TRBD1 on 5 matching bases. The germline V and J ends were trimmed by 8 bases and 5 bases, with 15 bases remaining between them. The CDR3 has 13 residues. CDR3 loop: CASRLGTDYGYTF. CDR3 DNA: TGTGCCAGCCGACTAGGGACGGATTATGGCTACACCTTC.

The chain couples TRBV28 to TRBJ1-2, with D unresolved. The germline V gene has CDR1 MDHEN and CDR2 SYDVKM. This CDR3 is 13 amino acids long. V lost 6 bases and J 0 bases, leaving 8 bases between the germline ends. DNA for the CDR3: TGTGCCAGCAGAGCCGCCTCTAACTATGGCTACACCTTC. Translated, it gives CASRAASNYGYTF.

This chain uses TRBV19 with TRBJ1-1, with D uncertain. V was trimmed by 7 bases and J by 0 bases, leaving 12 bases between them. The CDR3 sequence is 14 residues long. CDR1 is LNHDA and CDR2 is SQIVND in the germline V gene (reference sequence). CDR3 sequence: CASKISTMNTEAFF. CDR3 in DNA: TGTGCCAGTAAGATCAGTACCATGAACACTGAAGCTTTCTTT.

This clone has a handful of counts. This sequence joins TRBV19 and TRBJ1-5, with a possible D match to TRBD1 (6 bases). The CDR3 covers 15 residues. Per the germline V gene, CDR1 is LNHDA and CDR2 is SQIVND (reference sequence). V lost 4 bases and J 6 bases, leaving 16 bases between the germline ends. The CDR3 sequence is CASSKGIQGTQPQHF. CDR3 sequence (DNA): TGTGCCAGTAGTAAGGGGATACAGGGAACTCAGCCCCAGCATTTT.

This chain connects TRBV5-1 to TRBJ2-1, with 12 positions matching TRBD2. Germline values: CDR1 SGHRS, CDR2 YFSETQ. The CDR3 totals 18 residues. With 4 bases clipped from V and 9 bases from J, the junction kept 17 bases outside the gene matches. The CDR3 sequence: CASSPRLAGEGLPLEQFF. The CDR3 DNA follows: TGCGCCAGCAGCCCACGACTAGCGGGAGAAGGTTTGCCTCTTGAGCAGTTCTTC.

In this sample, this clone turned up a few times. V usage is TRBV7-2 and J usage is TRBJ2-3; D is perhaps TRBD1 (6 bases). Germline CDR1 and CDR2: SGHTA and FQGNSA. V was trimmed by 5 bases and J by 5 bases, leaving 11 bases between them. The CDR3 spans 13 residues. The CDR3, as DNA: TGTGCCAGCAGCCTGCGCAGGGGAGATACGCAGTATTTT. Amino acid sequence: CASSLRRGDTQYF.

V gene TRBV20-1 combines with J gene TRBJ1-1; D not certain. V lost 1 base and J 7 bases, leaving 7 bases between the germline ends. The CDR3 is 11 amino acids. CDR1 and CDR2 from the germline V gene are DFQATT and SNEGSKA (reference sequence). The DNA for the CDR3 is TGCAGTGCTAGAGTAGTCTTTGAAGCTTTCTTT. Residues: CSARVVFEAFF.

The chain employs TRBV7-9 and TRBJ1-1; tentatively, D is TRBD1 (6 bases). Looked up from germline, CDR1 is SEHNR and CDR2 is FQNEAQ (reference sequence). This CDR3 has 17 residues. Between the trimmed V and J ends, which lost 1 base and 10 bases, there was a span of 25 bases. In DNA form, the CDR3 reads TGTGCCAGCAGCTTAGTTGTAGTTGGGGACATAGGAATTGTAGCTTTCTTT. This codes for CASSLVVVGDIGIVAFF.

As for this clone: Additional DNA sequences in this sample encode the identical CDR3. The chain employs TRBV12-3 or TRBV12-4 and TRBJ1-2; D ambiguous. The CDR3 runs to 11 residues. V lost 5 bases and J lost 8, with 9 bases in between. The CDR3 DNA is TGTGCCAGCAGTCGGGAGGGAGGCTACACCTTC. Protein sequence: CASSREGGYTF.

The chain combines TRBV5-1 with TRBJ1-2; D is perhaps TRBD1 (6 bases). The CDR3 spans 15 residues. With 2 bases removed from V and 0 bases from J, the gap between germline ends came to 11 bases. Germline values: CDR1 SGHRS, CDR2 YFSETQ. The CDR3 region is CASSLGQNPNYGYTF. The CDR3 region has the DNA TGCGCCAGCAGCTTAGGACAGAACCCTAACTATGGCTACACCTTC.

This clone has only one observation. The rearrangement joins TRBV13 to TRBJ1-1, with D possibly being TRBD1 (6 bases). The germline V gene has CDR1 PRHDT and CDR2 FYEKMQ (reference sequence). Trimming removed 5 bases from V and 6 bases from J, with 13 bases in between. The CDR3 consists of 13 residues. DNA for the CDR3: TGTGCCAGCAGCAGGCAGGGGTGGGCTGAAGCTTTCTTT. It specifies CASSRQGWAEAFF.

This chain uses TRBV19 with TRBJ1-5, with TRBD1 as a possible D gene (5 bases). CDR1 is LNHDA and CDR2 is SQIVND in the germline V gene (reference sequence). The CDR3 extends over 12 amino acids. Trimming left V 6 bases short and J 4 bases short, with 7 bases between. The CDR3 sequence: CASRTENQPQHF. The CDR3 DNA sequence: TGTGCCAGTAGGACAGAGAATCAGCCCCAGCATTTT. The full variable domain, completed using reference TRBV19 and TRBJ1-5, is DGGITQSPKYLFRKEGQNVTLSCEQNLNHDAMYWYRQDPGQGLRLIYYSQIVNDFQKGDIAEGYSVSREKKESFPLTVTSAQKNPTAFYLCASRTENQPQHFGDGTRLSIL.

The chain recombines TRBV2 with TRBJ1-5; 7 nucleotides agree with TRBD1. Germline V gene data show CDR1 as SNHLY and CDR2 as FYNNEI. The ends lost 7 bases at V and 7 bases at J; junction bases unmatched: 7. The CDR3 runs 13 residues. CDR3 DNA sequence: TGTGCCAGCAATATAATGGGACAGCAGCCCCAGCATTTT. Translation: CASNIMGQQPQHF.

The DNA for the CDR3 is TGTGCCAGCAGCCACGGAGGGTCTGAAGCTTTCTTT. Translation: CASSHGGSEAFF. The V gene is TRBV3-1 (or the pseudogene TRBV3-2), the J gene TRBJ1-1; D not certain. Trimming removed 3 bases at V and 6 bases at J, with 8 bases between. Germline CDR1 reads LGHDT; CDR2 reads YNNKEL (reference sequence). The CDR3 spans 12 residues.

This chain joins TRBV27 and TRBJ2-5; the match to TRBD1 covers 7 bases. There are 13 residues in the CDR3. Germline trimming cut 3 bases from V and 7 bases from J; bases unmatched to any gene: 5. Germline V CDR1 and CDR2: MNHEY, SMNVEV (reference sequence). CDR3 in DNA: TGTGCCAGCAGTTTTGACAGGGTGGGGACCCAGTACTTC. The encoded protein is CASSFDRVGTQYF.

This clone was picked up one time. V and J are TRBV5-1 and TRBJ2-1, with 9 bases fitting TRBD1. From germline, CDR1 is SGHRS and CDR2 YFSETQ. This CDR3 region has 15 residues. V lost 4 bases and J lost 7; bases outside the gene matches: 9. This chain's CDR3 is CASSTGTGQSNEQFF. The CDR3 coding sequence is TGCGCCAGCAGCACCGGGACAGGGCAATCGAATGAGCAGTTCTTC.

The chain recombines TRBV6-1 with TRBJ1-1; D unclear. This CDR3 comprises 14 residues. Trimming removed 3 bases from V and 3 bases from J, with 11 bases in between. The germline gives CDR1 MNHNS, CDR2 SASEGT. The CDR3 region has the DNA TGTGCCAGCAGTGACGGGGTCGGTTACACTGAAGCTTTCTTT. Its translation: CASSDGVGYTEAFF.